A selection of T cell receptor beta chains follows, all from one sample in a study of CD8+CD57+ T cells in acquired aplastic anemia. One entry per CDR3 protein results from TCRdb running MiXCR on the reads. This table holds 130,000 or so distinct CDR3 sequences, less than 50% found once. What was sequenced was sorted CD4+, CD8+, or CD8+CD57+ T cells (not recorded which) from PBMCs. The receptors stem from a human donor with aplastic anemia. The CDR3 runs from the conserved cysteine through the conserved F or W. D genes are given only for firm matches. Only some rows state a clone size, as once, few, many or a class for expanded clones.

j_call: TRBJ2-5; d_call: TRBD1; cdr3_length: 15; v_call: TRBV7-2; clone_size: -; cdr3_aa: CASSLGTGRRETQYF; cdr3_nt: TGTGCCAGCAGCTTAGGGACAGGGAGGAGGGAGACCCAGTACTTC
j_call: TRBJ2-3; d_call: -; cdr3_length: 11; v_call: TRBV29-1; clone_size: many; cdr3_aa: CSVSPSDTQYF; cdr3_nt: TGCAGCGTTTCCCCCTCAGATACGCAGTATTTT
j_call: TRBJ2-5; d_call: TRBD2; cdr3_length: 11; v_call: TRBV20-1; clone_size: -; cdr3_aa: CSATSGETQYF; cdr3_nt: TGCAGTGCTACTAGCGGTGAGACCCAGTACTTC
j_call: TRBJ2-7; d_call: -; cdr3_length: 15; v_call: TRBV24-1; clone_size: many; cdr3_aa: CATSDPKTGTYEQYF; cdr3_nt: TGTGCCACCAGTGATCCCAAGACAGGAACCTACGAGCAGTACTTC
j_call: TRBJ1-2; d_call: TRBD1; cdr3_length: 15; v_call: TRBV19; clone_size: many; cdr3_aa: CASSIGQEGFYGYTF; cdr3_nt: TGTGCCAGTAGTATTGGACAGGAGGGCTTCTATGGCTACACCTTC
j_call: TRBJ1-2; d_call: -; cdr3_length: 12; v_call: TRBV29-1; clone_size: few; cdr3_aa: CSVESRGYGYTF; cdr3_nt: TGCAGCGTGGAGTCAAGGGGCTATGGCTACACCTTC
j_call: TRBJ1-5; d_call: TRBD1; cdr3_length: 15; v_call: TRBV28; clone_size: many; cdr3_aa: CASSKIGQAAWPQHF; cdr3_nt: TGTGCCAGCAGTAAGATAGGACAGGCGGCCTGGCCCCAGCATTTT
j_call: TRBJ1-1; d_call: TRBD1; cdr3_length: 17; v_call: TRBV5-4; clone_size: once; cdr3_aa: CASSLAQGARENTEAFF; cdr3_nt: TGTGCCAGCAGCTTGGCACAGGGGGCGAGGGAGAACACTGAAGCTTTCTTT
j_call: TRBJ2-7; d_call: -; cdr3_length: 13; v_call: TRBV7-6; clone_size: -; cdr3_aa: CASSTPRPYEQYF; cdr3_nt: TGTGCCAGCAGCACCCCCAGGCCCTACGAGCAGTACTTC
j_call: TRBJ1-2; d_call: -; cdr3_length: 16; v_call: TRBV6-5; clone_size: many; cdr3_aa: CASSYRGPSFVLGYTF; cdr3_nt: TGTGCCAGCAGTTACCGGGGACCGTCGTTTGTTCTTGGCTACACCTTC
j_call: TRBJ2-3; d_call: -; cdr3_length: 15; v_call: TRBV6-1; clone_size: -; cdr3_aa: CARSDGRARADTQYF; cdr3_nt: TGTGCTAGATCGGACGGAAGGGCACGCGCAGATACGCAGTATTTT
j_call: TRBJ1-3; d_call: -; cdr3_length: 13; v_call: TRBV9; clone_size: -; cdr3_aa: CASSADRGNTIYF; cdr3_nt: TGTGCCAGCAGCGCCGACAGAGGAAACACCATATATTTT
j_call: TRBJ2-7; d_call: TRBD1; cdr3_length: 13; v_call: TRBV29-1; clone_size: -; cdr3_aa: CSAEGQESYEQYF; cdr3_nt: TGCAGCGCGGAGGGACAGGAGTCCTACGAGCAGTACTTC
j_call: TRBJ1-4; d_call: -; cdr3_length: 12; v_call: TRBV7-8; clone_size: -; cdr3_aa: CASSLGGEKLFF; cdr3_nt: TGTGCCAGCAGCTTAGGGGGTGAAAAACTGTTTTTT
j_call: TRBJ1-1; d_call: TRBD1; cdr3_length: 14; v_call: TRBV20-1; clone_size: -; cdr3_aa: CSARAVGQGVGAFF; cdr3_nt: TGCAGTGCTAGAGCCGTGGGACAGGGAGTCGGGGCTTTCTTT
j_call: TRBJ1-2; d_call: -; cdr3_length: 13; v_call: TRBV20-1; clone_size: -; cdr3_aa: CSAPTTGWGGYTF; cdr3_nt: TGCAGTGCTCCAACCACAGGGTGGGGTGGCTACACCTTC
j_call: TRBJ2-5; d_call: TRBD2; cdr3_length: 16; v_call: TRBV5-1; clone_size: many; cdr3_aa: CASSFTSSGGGETQYF; cdr3_nt: TGCGCCAGCAGCTTTACATCTAGCGGGGGTGGAGAGACCCAGTACTTC
j_call: TRBJ1-2; d_call: -; cdr3_length: 13; v_call: TRBV28; clone_size: many; cdr3_aa: CASSLETRRGYTF; cdr3_nt: TGTGCCAGCAGTTTAGAGACAAGACGGGGCTACACCTTC
j_call: TRBJ2-3; d_call: TRBD2; cdr3_length: 16; v_call: TRBV20-1; clone_size: many; cdr3_aa: CSARGLAGTSTDTQYF; cdr3_nt: TGCAGTGCGAGGGGACTAGCGGGGACCAGCACAGATACGCAGTATTTT
j_call: TRBJ2-2; d_call: TRBD2; cdr3_length: 16; v_call: TRBV7-9; clone_size: many; cdr3_aa: CASSLRTSGGTGELFF; cdr3_nt: TGTGCCAGCAGCCTCCGGACTAGCGGGGGCACCGGGGAGCTGTTTTTT
j_call: TRBJ2-2; d_call: TRBD2; cdr3_length: 15; v_call: TRBV12-3/TRBV12-4; clone_size: -; cdr3_aa: CASSTSGGVGGELFF; cdr3_nt: TGTGCCAGCAGTACTAGCGGGGGCGTGGGAGGGGAGCTGTTTTTT
j_call: TRBJ2-5; d_call: TRBD1; cdr3_length: 16; v_call: TRBV7-9; clone_size: -; cdr3_aa: CASSYPGQGAGETQYF; cdr3_nt: TGTGCCAGCAGCTATCCGGGACAGGGGGCTGGGGAGACCCAGTACTTC
j_call: TRBJ1-3; d_call: -; cdr3_length: 15; v_call: TRBV5-1; clone_size: many; cdr3_aa: CASSPSDRLGNTIYF; cdr3_nt: TGCGCCAGCAGCCCCTCGGACAGATTAGGAAACACCATATATTTT
j_call: TRBJ1-5; d_call: -; cdr3_length: 15; v_call: TRBV6-1; clone_size: -; cdr3_aa: CASSDSRYSNQPQHF; cdr3_nt: TGTGCCAGCAGTGATTCCAGGTATAGCAATCAGCCCCAGCATTTT
j_call: TRBJ2-5; d_call: TRBD1; cdr3_length: 16; v_call: TRBV6-1; clone_size: few; cdr3_aa: CASSPDRGPFQETQYF; cdr3_nt: TGTGCCAGCAGCCCCGACAGGGGGCCCTTTCAAGAGACCCAGTACTTC
j_call: TRBJ1-2; d_call: -; cdr3_length: 12; v_call: TRBV12-3/TRBV12-4; clone_size: many; cdr3_aa: CASRVGATGYTF; cdr3_nt: TGTGCCAGCAGGGTGGGGGCGACGGGCTACACCTTC
j_call: TRBJ1-2; d_call: TRBD1; cdr3_length: 15; v_call: TRBV19; clone_size: -; cdr3_aa: CASSHLGQGDYGYTF; cdr3_nt: TGTGCCAGTAGTCACCTGGGACAGGGTGACTATGGCTACACCTTC
j_call: TRBJ1-3; d_call: -; cdr3_length: 15; v_call: TRBV6-1; clone_size: many; cdr3_aa: CASSQDLDSGNTIYF; cdr3_nt: TGTGCCAGCTCACAAGATCTCGACTCTGGAAACACCATATATTTT
j_call: TRBJ2-7; d_call: TRBD2; cdr3_length: 15; v_call: TRBV20-1; clone_size: many; cdr3_aa: CSARDFLRGFDEQYF; cdr3_nt: TGCAGTGCTAGAGATTTCCTGCGGGGGTTCGACGAGCAGTACTTC
j_call: TRBJ2-7; d_call: -; cdr3_length: 19; v_call: TRBV5-1; clone_size: once; cdr3_aa: CASSFYICSATRTSYEQYF; cdr3_nt: -
j_call: TRBJ1-1; d_call: TRBD1; cdr3_length: 13; v_call: TRBV24-1; clone_size: -; cdr3_aa: CATSDRTGDGAFF; cdr3_nt: TGTGCCACCAGTGACCGGACAGGGGATGGAGCTTTCTTT
j_call: TRBJ1-2; d_call: TRBD1; cdr3_length: 12; v_call: TRBV20-1; clone_size: many; cdr3_aa: CSARGQGDGYTF; cdr3_nt: TGCAGTGCTAGGGGACAGGGAGATGGCTACACCTTC
j_call: TRBJ2-7; d_call: TRBD1; cdr3_length: 14; v_call: TRBV7-8; clone_size: once; cdr3_aa: CASSTRTGHYEQYF; cdr3_nt: TGTGCCAGCAGCACAAGGACAGGGCACTACGAGCAGTACTTC
j_call: TRBJ1-4; d_call: -; cdr3_length: 15; v_call: TRBV19; clone_size: -; cdr3_aa: CASKDTGRTNEKLFF; cdr3_nt: TGTGCCAGTAAGGATACAGGGAGGACTAATGAAAAACTGTTTTTT
j_call: TRBJ2-5; d_call: -; cdr3_length: 12; v_call: TRBV6-2/TRBV6-3; clone_size: -; cdr3_aa: CANSRTQETQYF; cdr3_nt: TGTGCCAACAGCCGAACGCAAGAGACCCAGTACTTC
j_call: TRBJ1-1; d_call: TRBD1; cdr3_length: 15; v_call: TRBV20-1; clone_size: many; cdr3_aa: CSATPGQEARTEAFF; cdr3_nt: TGCAGTGCTACCCCGGGACAGGAGGCGAGGACTGAAGCTTTCTTT
j_call: TRBJ2-7; d_call: TRBD2; cdr3_length: 13; v_call: TRBV15; clone_size: -; cdr3_aa: CATRKRGAYEQYF; cdr3_nt: TGTGCCACCAGGAAGCGGGGGGCCTACGAGCAGTACTTC
j_call: TRBJ2-6; d_call: TRBD2; cdr3_length: 19; v_call: TRBV19; clone_size: many; cdr3_aa: CASSKGLAVLNSGANVLTF; cdr3_nt: TGTGCCAGTAGTAAAGGGCTAGCGGTTCTTAATTCTGGGGCCAACGTCCTGACTTTC
j_call: TRBJ1-1; d_call: -; cdr3_length: 14; v_call: TRBV19; clone_size: many; cdr3_aa: CASSIDGSDTEAFF; cdr3_nt: TGTGCCAGTAGTATAGATGGGTCGGACACTGAAGCTTTCTTT
j_call: TRBJ2-7; d_call: -; cdr3_length: 15; v_call: TRBV10-3; clone_size: once; cdr3_aa: CAISDPVGSSYEQYF; cdr3_nt: TGTGCCATCAGTGATCCGGTGGGGAGCTCCTACGAGCAGTACTTC
j_call: TRBJ1-2; d_call: -; cdr3_length: 14; v_call: TRBV11-2; clone_size: many; cdr3_aa: CASSLERGTYGYTF; cdr3_nt: TGTGCCAGCAGCTTAGAACGGGGGACCTATGGCTACACCTTC